This TCR beta chain originates from a study of regulatory T cells in long-lasting Graves disease. Notes on the study in general: The study found TRBV28, TRBJ1-2 and TRBJ2-5 favored in persistent disease.

Time point described: persistent/refractory GD, antithyroid drugs over 5 years with positive TRAb. RNA isolated from PBMCs was used to make the TCR library. A word on this clonotype: The antigen is unknown.

According to the study, TCR beta libraries were built with iRepertoire HTBI primers and CDR3-region Arm-PCR. TCRdb re-called the multiplex PCR reads through MiXCR, storing one row per CDR3 protein. The repertoire holds 300,000 to 500,000 distinct CDR3 sequences, 20% to 25% seen once, with under 25% in the top ten. Germline V gene lookup returns CDR1 SGHRS and CDR2 YFSETQ. V was clipped by 0 bases and J by 4 bases; unmatched bases: 2. The CDR3 runs 15 residues. Sequences were derived from peripheral blood mononuclear cells (PBMCs), sampled when the disease was refractory, from a patient treated with antithyroid drugs. This clonotype was sampled from a female donor with Graves disease. This chain uses TRBV5-1 with TRBJ1-3; 9 nucleotides line up with TRBD1. The CDR3 protein is CASSLDRGQGNTIYF. The DNA of the CDR3 is TGCGCCAGCAGCTTGGACAGGGGGCAAGGAAACACCATATATTTT.